The T cell receptor beta chain under discussion was sequenced for a study of cytomegalovirus exposure and HLA in healthy donors. General study findings and limits: According to an earlier analysis, most TCR beta V segments yielded productive rearrangements about 87% or about 30% of the time.

As to this clone: Its antigen is not identified.

Researchers ran the PCR with 60 Vbeta and 13 Jbeta primers. Profiling relied on immunoSEQ multiplex PCR, and the TCRdb table lists in-frame clones only, not all of them. Its clone listing holds some 150,000 clones. The ends were cut back, 0 bases at V and 6 bases at J, with 3 bases in the middle. Germline V gene lookup returns CDR1 SGHDT and CDR2 YYEEEE. The CDR3 is 12 amino acids. The chain uses TRBV5-6 and TRBJ2-2; D ambiguous. The sample comprised PBMCs. The sequence was obtained from a man aged 35-49 years in good health and CMV-seronegative. CDR3 sequence (DNA): TGTGCCAGCAGCTTGGCCTCCGGGGAGCTGTTTTTT. It specifies CASSLASGELFF.